This T cell receptor beta chain comes out of a study of a mutant IDH1 vaccine in newly diagnosed glioma. Turning to the study itself: Vaccination followed radiotherapy alone by 4-6 weeks, or accompanied temozolomide cycles. A roughly 60% male, approximately 40% female split and a mean age of approximately 38 years characterized treated patients.

Only in-frame clones appear in the TCRdb table, and some are missing; sequencing was by immunoSEQ multiplex PCR. Of tens of thousands of clones in the sample, roughly 80% were seen once. The time point here: week 47, end of study. Topical imiquimod was applied with each vaccine dose, which held 300 ug of mutant IDH1 20-mer peptide. Patients received eight vaccinations in weeks 1, 3, 5, 7, 11, 15, 19, 23. CDR1 is LNHDA, CDR2 SQIVND, per germline (reference sequence). The CDR3 consists of 14 residues. V lost 0 bases to trimming and J lost 6 bases, with 11 bases between them. Regarding the study as a whole: Patients showed vaccine-induced immune responses at a rate of roughly 94%.

Comments on this clone: The antigen is not known.

The specimen was PBMCs, collected from a glioma patient whose treatment included an IDH1 peptide vaccine. The clonotype originates from a woman between 50 and 59 years old with glioma. The chain is built from TRBV19 and TRBJ1-1; D not resolved. CDR3 bases: TGTGCCAGTAGTATAGAGAGGGTAGGCGCTGAAGCTTTCTTT. Amino acid sequence: CASSIERVGAEAFF.